One and the same sample provided the 20 T cell receptor beta chains below, sequenced in a study of cytomegalovirus exposure and HLA in healthy donors. The primer mix had 60 Vbeta and 13 Jbeta primers. The repertoire was sequenced with immunoSEQ multiplex PCR; TCRdb's copy has only in-frame clones and lacks some. Of 150,000 to 200,000 clones in the sample, around 80% were seen once. Sequenced material: PBMCs. These TCRs come from a man over 45 in good health and CMV-seropositive.

The J gene is TRBJ2-7, the V gene TRBV19; 13 positions match TRBD2. Germline CDR1 reads LNHDA; CDR2 reads SQIVND (reference sequence). V dropped 4 bases and J dropped 5; count of bases not matched to a gene: 5. The CDR3 extends over 15 amino acids. CDR3 amino acids: CASSTGTSGVNEQYF. CDR3 DNA sequence: TGTGCCAGTAGTACAGGGACTAGCGGGGTCAACGAGCAGTACTTC. Complete variable domain (other parts from reference TRBV19 and TRBJ2-7): DGGITQSPKYLFRKEGQNVTLSCEQNLNHDAMYWYRQDPGQGLRLIYYSQIVNDFQKGDIAEGYSVSREKKESFPLTVTSAQKNPTAFYLCASSTGTSGVNEQYFGPGTRLTVT.

In DNA, the CDR3 is TGTGCCAGCAGTGTCGGAGGGAACTATGGCTACACCTTC. It is translated as CASSVGGNYGYTF. The genes are TRBV6-1 and TRBJ1-2; D is undetermined. Trimming took off 4 bases at V and 2 bases at J, with 8 bases between the two ends. The CDR3 consists of 13 residues. The germline CDR1 and CDR2 sequences are MNHNS and SASEGT.

J is TRBJ1-1 and V is TRBV6-1; tentative D call: TRBD1 (6 bases). Germline lookup yields CDR1 MNHNS and CDR2 SASEGT. There are 14 residues in the CDR3. V was shortened by 5 bases and J by 2 bases, with 12 bases between the two germline ends. CDR3: CASSLVRGNTEAFF. Here the CDR3 DNA reads TGTGCCAGCAGTTTGGTCAGGGGCAACACTGAAGCTTTCTTT.

This clone was observed a single time. V and J are TRBV6-1 and TRBJ2-3, with D perhaps TRBD1 (6 bases). Germline V gives CDR1 MNHNS, CDR2 SASEGT. The V end lost 3 bases, the J end lost 5 bases, and 18 bases lay between the germline ends. CDR3 length equals 16 residues. CDR3 sequence reads: CASSETGDPGQDTQYF. CDR3 coding DNA: TGTGCCAGCAGTGAGACAGGCGATCCGGGGCAAGATACGCAGTATTTT.

The chain employs TRBV2 and TRBJ2-1; D possibly corresponds to TRBD2 (8 bases). CDR1 and CDR2 from the germline V gene are SNHLY and FYNNEI. The CDR3 consists of 14 residues. V lost 7 bases, J lost 9 bases, and 19 bases lay in between. Written as DNA, the CDR3 is TGTGCCAGCACTGAGCCAGGGGGACTAGGTGAGCAGTTCTTC. Amino acids: CASTEPGGLGEQFF.

This clone came up many times. The chain uses TRBV15 and TRBJ1-1, with unresolved D. V lost 1 base, J lost 0 bases, and 3 bases lay in between. Germline-derived CDR1 and CDR2 are LNHNV and YYDKDF (reference sequence). The CDR3 has 13 amino acids. CDR3 region: CATSRAVNTEAFF. In nucleotides, the CDR3 is TGTGCCACCAGCAGAGCAGTGAACACTGAAGCTTTCTTT. The full variable domain, rest sourced from reference TRBV15 and TRBJ1-1, is DAMVIQNPRYQVTQFGKPVTLSCSQTLNHNVMYWYQQKSSQAPKLLFHYYDKDFNNEADTPDNFQSRRPNTSFCFLDIRSPGLGDTAMYLCATSRAVNTEAFFGQGTRLTVV.

CDR3: CASSLYGTGGIIISPLHF. CDR3 coding DNA: TGTGCCAGCAGTTTATATGGGACAGGGGGCATAATAATTTCACCCCTCCACTTT. The genes are TRBV27 and TRBJ1-6, with 12 positions matching TRBD1. V was pared by 1 base and J by 9 bases, with 10 bases of the junction left unmatched. The germline CDR1 and CDR2 sequences are MNHEY and SMNVEV (reference sequence). This CDR3 is built from 18 residues.

CDR3: CAIGQPETQYF. DNA of the CDR3: TGCGCCATAGGACAGCCGGAGACCCAGTACTTC. The rearrangement uses TRBV10-2 and TRBJ2-5; tentatively, D is TRBD1 (6 bases). Germline loops: CDR1 WSHSY, CDR2 SAAADI. Trimming shortened V by 10 bases and J by 5 bases, and 11 bases separated the two germline ends. This CDR3 is built from 11 residues.

The chain joins TRBV5-4 to TRBJ1-1, with D tentatively TRBD1 (5 bases). V was pared by 0 bases and J by 3 bases, with 15 bases between. The germline V gene encodes CDR1 SGHNT and CDR2 YYREEE (reference sequence). CDR3 length equals 16 residues. The CDR3: CASSLEGVRVDTEAFF. The CDR3 DNA is TGTGCCAGCAGCTTGGAAGGGGTAAGGGTAGACACTGAAGCTTTCTTT.

This chain uses TRBV7-9 with TRBJ2-6; 7 nucleotides line up with TRBD1. Per germline, CDR1 SEHNR and CDR2 FQNEAQ (reference sequence). With 5 bases clipped from V and 7 bases from J, the junction kept 8 bases outside the gene matches. The CDR3 totals 15 residues. The CDR3 sequence: CASSTTGVGANVLTF. Written as DNA, the CDR3 is TGTGCCAGCAGCACAACAGGGGTGGGAGCCAACGTCCTGACTTTC. Full variable domain (outside the CDR3, taken from reference TRBV7-9 and TRBJ2-6): DTGVSQNPRHKITKRGQNVTFRCDPISEHNRLYWYRQTLGQGPEFLTYFQNEAQLEKSRLLSDRFSAERPKGSFSTLEIQRTEQGDSAMYLCASSTTGVGANVLTFGAGSRLTVL.

About this clone itself: An end of the junction does not agree with germline; a read error may underlie this. The chain combines TRBV7-7 with TRBJ2-5; 8 bases match TRBD1. Germline values: CDR1 SSHAT, CDR2 FNYEAQ (reference sequence). The CDR3 extends over 15 amino acids. The CDR3 nucleotides are TGTGCTAGCAGCTCCGGACAGGGTTTGTTCGAGACCCAGTACTTC. It codes for CASSSGQGLFETQYF.

The V call is TRBV7-9, the J call TRBJ1-5, with D uncertain. V lost 5 bases and J lost 6, with 11 bases in between. Germline V gene data show CDR1 as SEHNR and CDR2 as FQNEAQ (reference sequence). The CDR3 covers 13 residues. For the CDR3, the DNA is TGTGCCAGCAGCCAGAACGAGGGTCAGCCCCAGCATTTT. Its protein product is CASSQNEGQPQHF. Combining the CDR3 with reference TRBV7-9 and TRBJ1-5 gives the whole variable domain DTGVSQNPRHKITKRGQNVTFRCDPISEHNRLYWYRQTLGQGPEFLTYFQNEAQLEKSRLLSDRFSAERPKGSFSTLEIQRTEQGDSAMYLCASSQNEGQPQHFGDGTRLSIL.

The chain links TRBV15 to TRBJ2-2; 14 bases line up with TRBD2. Unmatched junction bases numbered 3, after V lost 3 bases and J lost 0 bases. The V gene's germline CDR1 is LNHNV and CDR2 YYDKDF (reference sequence). The length of the CDR3 is 18 residues. The CDR3 loop reads CATSSPGLAGANTGELFF. CDR3 nucleotides: TGTGCCACCAGCAGTCCGGGACTAGCGGGGGCGAACACCGGGGAGCTGTTTTTT.

The genes are TRBV19 and TRBJ1-4, with D unresolved. The CDR3 contains 14 residues. V dropped 6 bases and J dropped 0 bases, with 8 bases sitting between them. Germline V gives CDR1 LNHDA, CDR2 SQIVND (reference sequence). The CDR3 region has the DNA TGTGCCAGTAGACGGGGTACAACTAATGAAAAACTGTTTTTT. Residues: CASRRGTTNEKLFF. The variable domain in full, with the rest retrieved from reference TRBV19 and TRBJ1-4, is DGGITQSPKYLFRKEGQNVTLSCEQNLNHDAMYWYRQDPGQGLRLIYYSQIVNDFQKGDIAEGYSVSREKKESFPLTVTSAQKNPTAFYLCASRRGTTNEKLFFGSGTQLSVL.

The rearrangement links TRBV11-2 to TRBJ1-6; maybe TRBD1 (5 bases). The length of the CDR3 is 14 residues. From germline, CDR1 is SGHAT and CDR2 FQNNGV. Trimming cost V 0 bases and J 7 bases, with 7 bases left between them. This CDR3 is CASSLDYRNSPLHF. CDR3 nucleotides: TGTGCCAGCAGCTTAGATTACAGGAATTCACCCCTCCACTTT.

The CDR3 DNA sequence: TGTGCCAGCAGCTCCAGCGGAACGTCCTACGAGCAGTACGTC. Its protein product is CASSSSGTSYEQYV. This sequence joins TRBV13 and TRBJ2-7; tentatively, D is TRBD2 (5 bases). The V end was cut by 4 bases, the J end by 1 base, with 11 bases between. The CDR3 extends over 14 amino acids. Germline lookup yields CDR1 PRHDT and CDR2 FYEKMQ (reference sequence).

This chain connects TRBV5-1 to TRBJ2-1, with a tentative D call TRBD2 (6 bases). CDR1 is SGHRS, CDR2 YFSETQ, per germline. The CDR3 totals 16 residues. V dropped 0 bases and J dropped 5 bases, with 15 bases sitting between them. The CDR3 here is CASSLAGAGLNNEQFF. The CDR3 coding sequence is TGCGCCAGCAGCTTGGCGGGAGCGGGCCTAAACAATGAGCAGTTCTTC.

The rearrangement uses TRBV4-1 and TRBJ2-3, with D tentatively TRBD1 (7 bases). CDR1 and CDR2 (germline): MGHRA, YSYEKL. The CDR3 runs 16 residues. V lost 1 base, J lost 0 bases, and 11 bases lay in between. Here the CDR3 reads CASSQGTGLSTDTQYF. DNA for the CDR3: TGCGCCAGCAGCCAAGGGACAGGACTAAGCACAGATACGCAGTATTTT.

Points on this clone: The same CDR3 is also encoded by other DNA sequences in this sample. The genes are TRBV9 and TRBJ1-2; the D gene is possibly TRBD1 (5 bases). V lost 0 bases, J lost 1 base, and 10 bases lay in between. CDR1 is SGDLS and CDR2 is YYNGEE in the germline V gene. The CDR3 length is 15 residues. Here the CDR3 DNA reads TGTGCCAGCAGCGTAGACGGGGGGGGTAACTATGGCTACACCTTC. Its protein product is CASSVDGGGNYGYTF.

V gene TRBV5-4 combines with J gene TRBJ2-5, with 13 bases fitting TRBD2. The germline V gene has CDR1 SGHNT and CDR2 YYREEE (reference sequence). Trimming at V came to 4 bases and at J to 5 bases, leaving 8 bases not matched to a gene. This CDR3 comprises 16 residues. CDR3 coding DNA: TGTGCCAGCAGCCCCCCCGGGACTAGCGGGGTTGAGACCCAGTACTTC. Its protein product is CASSPPGTSGVETQYF. The variable domain in full, with the rest retrieved from reference TRBV5-4 and TRBJ2-5, is ETGVTQSPTHLIKTRGQQVTLRCSSQSGHNTVSWYQQALGQGPQFIFQYYREEENGRGNFPPRFSGLQFPNYSSELNVNALELDDSALYLCASSPPGTSGVETQYFGPGTRLLVL.